This is a list of T cell receptor beta chains from one sample in a study of blood T cell repertoires in COVID-19. Sequencing was performed with immunoSEQ multiplex PCR; in TCRdb, only in-frame clones are kept and a portion is missing. The data contain about 370,000 clones, more than 80% of them singletons. Sequences were obtained from PBMCs or T cells enriched from blood (not recorded which). These TCRs come from a man aged 18 to 30 who had recovered from COVID-19. Each CDR3 is given with its conserved first and last residue. The D gene is left open where the match is weak. The size entry is marked missing in some rows and otherwise reads once, few, many or a size class.

CDR3 length: 11; J gene: TRBJ1-1; V gene: TRBV30; clone size: .; D gene: .; CDR3 protein: CAWTSYTEAFF; CDR3 DNA: TGTGCCTGGACTTCCTACACTGAAGCTTTCTTT
CDR3 length: 21; J gene: TRBJ1-4; V gene: TRBV28; clone size: .; D gene: TRBD1; CDR3 protein: CASSLSSQDRAILATNEKLFF; CDR3 DNA: TGTGCCAGCAGTTTATCTTCTCAGGACAGGGCCATACTTGCAACTAATGAAAAACTGTTTTTT
CDR3 length: 17; J gene: TRBJ2-1; V gene: TRBV3-1/TRBV3-2; clone size: .; D gene: TRBD2; CDR3 protein: CASSQGVSGRASNEQFF; CDR3 DNA: TGTGCCAGCAGCCAAGGTGTTAGCGGGAGGGCCAGTAATGAGCAGTTCTTC
CDR3 length: 15; J gene: TRBJ2-1; V gene: TRBV19; clone size: .; D gene: TRBD2; CDR3 protein: CASSIGLAGTDEQFF; CDR3 DNA: TGTGCCAGTAGTATTGGACTAGCGGGCACGGATGAGCAGTTCTTC
CDR3 length: 16; J gene: TRBJ2-1; V gene: TRBV5-1; clone size: .; D gene: TRBD1; CDR3 protein: CASSLATGQGGNEQFF; CDR3 DNA: TGCGCCAGCAGCTTGGCCACGGGACAGGGCGGTAATGAGCAGTTCTTC
CDR3 length: 16; J gene: TRBJ2-7; V gene: TRBV18; clone size: .; D gene: TRBD1; CDR3 protein: CASSHKTGGSSYEQYF; CDR3 DNA: TGTGCCAGCTCACACAAAACAGGGGGCAGCTCCTACGAGCAGTACTTC
CDR3 length: 16; J gene: TRBJ2-2; V gene: TRBV5-1; clone size: .; D gene: TRBD2; CDR3 protein: CASSPGTSGVTGELFF; CDR3 DNA: TGCGCCAGCAGCCCCGGGACTAGCGGGGTTACCGGGGAGCTGTTTTTT
CDR3 length: 16; J gene: TRBJ2-7; V gene: TRBV7-9; clone size: .; D gene: .; CDR3 protein: CASSLVGLLSSYEQYF; CDR3 DNA: TGTGCCAGCAGCTTAGTGGGGCTTCTGAGCTCCTACGAGCAGTACTTC
CDR3 length: 16; J gene: TRBJ2-3; V gene: TRBV3-1/TRBV3-2; clone size: .; D gene: .; CDR3 protein: CASSARRGSSTDTQYF; CDR3 DNA: TGTGCCAGCAGCGCACGCCGGGGGTCTAGCACAGATACGCAGTATTTT
CDR3 length: 15; J gene: TRBJ2-5; V gene: TRBV19; clone size: few; D gene: TRBD2; CDR3 protein: CASSNSGSPRETQYF; CDR3 DNA: TGTGCCAGTAGTAATAGCGGGAGCCCGAGGGAGACCCAGTACTTC
CDR3 length: 13; J gene: TRBJ1-2; V gene: TRBV6-4; clone size: few; D gene: TRBD1; CDR3 protein: CASSADRGYGYTF; CDR3 DNA: TGTGCCAGCAGCGCCGACAGGGGCTATGGCTACACCTTC
CDR3 length: 14; J gene: TRBJ2-7; V gene: TRBV6-4; clone size: .; D gene: TRBD1; CDR3 protein: CASSEGQFGYEQYF; CDR3 DNA: TGTGCCAGCAGCGAGGGACAGTTTGGGTACGAGCAGTACTTC
CDR3 length: 12; J gene: TRBJ1-2; V gene: TRBV10-3; clone size: .; D gene: .; CDR3 protein: CAISEHNYGYTF; CDR3 DNA: TGTGCCATCAGTGAACATAACTATGGCTACACCTTC
CDR3 length: 10; J gene: TRBJ1-2; V gene: TRBV29-1; clone size: .; D gene: .; CDR3 protein: CSVADRGYTF; CDR3 DNA: TGCAGCGTTGCTGATAGAGGCTACACCTTC
CDR3 length: 13; J gene: TRBJ1-5; V gene: TRBV2; clone size: .; D gene: .; CDR3 protein: CASNRQGNQPQHF; CDR3 DNA: TGTGCCAGCAACCGGCAGGGGAATCAGCCCCAGCATTTT
CDR3 length: 14; J gene: TRBJ1-1; V gene: TRBV5-4; clone size: few; D gene: .; CDR3 protein: CASSLEDRGTEAFF; CDR3 DNA: TGTGCCAGCAGCTTGGAAGATCGAGGGACTGAAGCTTTCTTT
CDR3 length: 14; J gene: TRBJ2-1; V gene: TRBV27; clone size: .; D gene: .; CDR3 protein: CASSPSGSYNEQFF; CDR3 DNA: TGTGCCAGCAGCCCCTCTGGCAGTTACAATGAGCAGTTCTTC
CDR3 length: 14; J gene: TRBJ1-5; V gene: TRBV18; clone size: .; D gene: .; CDR3 protein: CASSSTDSNQPQHF; CDR3 DNA: TGTGCCAGCTCATCGACAGATAGCAATCAGCCCCAGCATTTT
CDR3 length: 18; J gene: TRBJ2-5; V gene: TRBV10-3; clone size: .; D gene: .; CDR3 protein: CAISESFKSVSGQETQYF; CDR3 DNA: TGTGCCATCAGTGAGTCGTTTAAGTCTGTTAGCGGCCAAGAGACCCAGTACTTC
CDR3 length: 16; J gene: TRBJ2-2; V gene: TRBV9; clone size: once; D gene: TRBD1; CDR3 protein: CASNRGTGKDTGELFF; CDR3 DNA: TGTGCCAGCAACCGAGGGACAGGGAAAGACACCGGGGAGCTGTTTTTT
CDR3 length: 16; J gene: TRBJ1-5; V gene: TRBV4-1; clone size: .; D gene: .; CDR3 protein: CASSVEEAYSNQPQHF; CDR3 DNA: TGCGCCAGCAGTGTGGAGGAGGCGTATAGCAATCAGCCCCAGCATTTT
CDR3 length: 12; J gene: TRBJ2-7; V gene: TRBV6-1; clone size: .; D gene: .; CDR3 protein: CASSDRAHEQYF; CDR3 DNA: TGTGCCAGCAGTGACAGGGCCCACGAGCAGTACTTC
CDR3 length: 15; J gene: TRBJ1-1; V gene: TRBV13; clone size: .; D gene: .; CDR3 protein: CASSRLGQKNTEAFF; CDR3 DNA: TGTGCCAGCAGCAGGTTGGGACAAAAGAACACTGAAGCTTTCTTT
CDR3 length: 14; J gene: TRBJ2-2; V gene: TRBV10-1; clone size: once; D gene: TRBD1; CDR3 protein: CASSSGQGIGELFF; CDR3 DNA: TGCGCCAGCAGTTCGGGACAGGGGATCGGGGAGCTGTTTTTT
CDR3 length: 15; J gene: TRBJ1-5; V gene: TRBV4-1; clone size: .; D gene: .; CDR3 protein: CASSQGQGRAQPQHF; CDR3 DNA: TGCGCCAGCAGCCAAGGGCAGGGCCGGGCTCAGCCCCAGCATTTT
CDR3 length: 17; J gene: TRBJ2-1; V gene: TRBV24-1; clone size: .; D gene: TRBD2; CDR3 protein: CATSDRSSGRAVNEQFF; CDR3 DNA: TGTGCCACCAGTGACAGGTCCAGCGGGAGGGCCGTAAATGAGCAGTTCTTC
CDR3 length: 11; J gene: TRBJ1-1; V gene: TRBV28; clone size: .; D gene: .; CDR3 protein: CASRAGLAAFF; CDR3 DNA: TGTGCCAGCAGGGCAGGGCTCGCAGCTTTCTTT
CDR3 length: 14; J gene: TRBJ2-7; V gene: TRBV5-1; clone size: .; D gene: .; CDR3 protein: CASSLAAGPYEQYF; CDR3 DNA: TGCGCCAGCAGCTTGGCCGCGGGTCCCTACGAGCAGTACTTC
CDR3 length: 16; J gene: TRBJ2-7; V gene: TRBV24-1; clone size: .; D gene: .; CDR3 protein: CATSDLARLSSYEQYF; CDR3 DNA: TGTGCCACCAGTGATTTAGCCCGACTCAGCTCCTACGAGCAGTACTTC
CDR3 length: 15; J gene: TRBJ2-3; V gene: TRBV11-2; clone size: .; D gene: TRBD2; CDR3 protein: CATRNAGGGSDTQYF; CDR3 DNA: TGTGCCACCAGGAACGCGGGGGGCGGTTCAGATACGCAGTATTTT
CDR3 length: 13; J gene: TRBJ2-7; V gene: TRBV5-1; clone size: once; D gene: .; CDR3 protein: CASSVRISYEQYF; CDR3 DNA: TGCGCCAGCAGCGTGAGAATTTCCTACGAGCAGTACTTC
CDR3 length: 14; J gene: TRBJ1-6; V gene: TRBV19; clone size: .; D gene: TRBD1; CDR3 protein: CASRTGTIDSPLHF; CDR3 DNA: TGTGCCAGTAGGACAGGGACGATTGATTCACCCCTCCACTTT